This record concerns one T cell receptor beta chain sequence. There are 15 residues in the CDR3. Trimming stripped 5 bases from V and 4 bases from J, with 15 bases between. Looked up from germline, CDR1 is MDHEN and CDR2 is SYDVKM. This sample stems from a study of blood T cell repertoires in COVID-19. Study as a whole: Samples came from the United States, Italy and Spain, spanning acute and convalescent COVID-19. The analysed material was cDNA or gDNA that came from T cells, B-cell-depleted T cells, or PBMCs.

Original data processing: From reference gene primer amplification, estimates of nucleated cell counts were derived. Profiling relied on immunoSEQ multiplex PCR, and the TCRdb table lists in-frame clones only, not all of them. V and J calls and clone size are as listed in that table; D and trimming were resolved from the DNA. This table holds roughly 220,000 clones, 70% to 90% found once. This sequence originates from a man aged 45 to 65 who had recovered from COVID-19. The sample taken for sequencing was peripheral blood. This chain uses TRBV28 with TRBJ2-1; D might be TRBD2 (6 bases). The DNA of the CDR3 is TGTGCCAGCAGTCCCTGGGGACTCTCGTACAATGAGCAGTTCTTC. Translation: CASSPWGLSYNEQFF.